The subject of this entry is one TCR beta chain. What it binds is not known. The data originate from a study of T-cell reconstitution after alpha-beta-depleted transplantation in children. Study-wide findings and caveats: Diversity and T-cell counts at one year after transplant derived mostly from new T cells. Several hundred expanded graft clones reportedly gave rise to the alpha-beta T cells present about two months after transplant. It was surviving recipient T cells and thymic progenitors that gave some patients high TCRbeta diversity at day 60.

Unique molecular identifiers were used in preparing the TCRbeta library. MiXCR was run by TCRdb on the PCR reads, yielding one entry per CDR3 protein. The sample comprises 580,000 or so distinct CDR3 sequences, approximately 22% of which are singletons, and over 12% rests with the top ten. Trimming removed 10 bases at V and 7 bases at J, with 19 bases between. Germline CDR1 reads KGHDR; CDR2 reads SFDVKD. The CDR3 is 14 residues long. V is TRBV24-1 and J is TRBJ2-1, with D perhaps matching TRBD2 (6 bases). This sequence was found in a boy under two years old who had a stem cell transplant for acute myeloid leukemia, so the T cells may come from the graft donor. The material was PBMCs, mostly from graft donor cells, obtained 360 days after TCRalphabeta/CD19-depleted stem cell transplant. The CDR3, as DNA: TGTGCCACGGGAGACTACCTCGGAGGGAATGAGCAGTTCTTC. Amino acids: CATGDYLGGNEQFF.